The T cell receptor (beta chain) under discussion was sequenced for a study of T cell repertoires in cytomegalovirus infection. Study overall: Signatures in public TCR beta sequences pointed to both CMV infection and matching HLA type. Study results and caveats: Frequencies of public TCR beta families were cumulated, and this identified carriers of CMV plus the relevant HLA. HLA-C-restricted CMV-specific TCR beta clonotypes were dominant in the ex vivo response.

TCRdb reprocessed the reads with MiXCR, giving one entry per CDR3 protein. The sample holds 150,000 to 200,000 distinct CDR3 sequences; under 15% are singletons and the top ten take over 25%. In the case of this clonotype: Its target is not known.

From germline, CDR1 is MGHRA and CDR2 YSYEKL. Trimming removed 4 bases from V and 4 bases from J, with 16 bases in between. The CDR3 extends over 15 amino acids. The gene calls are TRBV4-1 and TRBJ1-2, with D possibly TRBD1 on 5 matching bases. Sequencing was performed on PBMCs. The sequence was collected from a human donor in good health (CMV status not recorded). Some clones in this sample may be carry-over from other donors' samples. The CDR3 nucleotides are TGCGCCAGCAGCCCCACCCCCGGAGGGGCCTATGGCTACACCTTC. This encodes CASSPTPGGAYGYTF.